This TCR beta chain was obtained from a study of blood T cell repertoires in COVID-19 (dated by TCRdb to the early 2020s). General notes on the study: Collaborator samples came from the United States, Italy and Spain and covered acute and convalescent phases of COVID-19. The repertoires were released in a freely available public database intended as a resource for research on the immune response to SARS-CoV-2. A de-identified subject ID, COVID-19 status, age in years and sex were almost always included in the sample metadata. Where available, HLA class I and class II types were obtained from metadata supplied by the sample provider rather than from assay-based typing. The dataset comprised deeply sampled blood TCRbeta repertoires from subjects exposed to, actively infected with, or recovered from COVID-19. Samples came from the ongoing ImmuneRACE study (first 160 participants) plus 1,254 subjects from 6 global collaborators. The material from the prospective study consisted of cDNA or gDNA derived from T cells, B-cell-depleted T cells, or PBMCs. What the work shows at the level of the full study, not this receptor alone: The quantity of clinical and demographic metadata differed by source and by participant and was supplied without curation.

In the prospective study, participants were about 18 to 100 years old, resided in about two dozen geographic areas of the United States, and were enrolled through a virtual design. Cohort assignment in the prospective study relied on participant-reported clinical history from a screening survey and a study questionnaire. Recovered participants in ImmuneRACE Cohort 3 were defined as having two consecutive negative NP/OP PCR tests, clearance from a healthcare professional, or resolution of symptoms. Mobile phlebotomists in the prospective study collected whole blood, serum and a nasopharyngeal or oropharyngeal swab from every participant. Participants in the prospective study had the option to provide additional blood draws and questionnaires over a roughly 2-month period. Prospective study blood samples were shipped either frozen or at room temperature before DNA extraction. The CDR3 goes from the cysteine to the phenylalanine over 14 residues. Only the CDR3 region is kept as DNA, spanning 42 bases read in frame from base 1. In the germline V gene, CDR1 corresponds to MGHRA and CDR2 to YSYEKL. V and J lose 0 bases and 4 bases, and a span of 9 bases separates them.

To note about this clone: Its antigen is still unknown. Base quality data are lacking; no much larger clone is found one base away.

TCRbeta CDR3 regions were amplified from genomic DNA by means of the immunoSEQ Assay, a bias-controlled multiplex PCR. The published analysis was carried out like this. The number of nucleated cells in each sample was estimated by amplification of reference gene primers within the assay. To quantify the absolute abundance of each unique TCRbeta CDR3 rearrangement, sequence reads were collapsed and filtered. For each sample, productive Simpson clonality was calculated as the square root of Simpson's diversity index across productive rearrangements. This is the immuneACCESS table as TCRdb keeps it, with only in-frame sequences that have V and J called. A part of the clones is gone; compared with another copy, unresolved V genes explain less than half, and the rest is unexplained. The V and J calls and clone size come from that table; D and trimming were worked out from the DNA. The sample has under 300,000 clones on record, 85% to 90% of them singletons. The ten most abundant clones make up around 15% of the sample.

The rearranged chain carries TRBV4-1 and TRBJ1-2; the D gene remains uncertain. The sample consisted of PBMCs or T cells enriched from blood (not recorded which). The receptor's source is a man in his late teens or twenties who had recovered from COVID-19. The nucleotide sequence is given as TGCGCCAGCAGCCAAGACGGGATAGTCTATGGCTACACCTTC. This yields the protein CASSQDGIVYGYTF.